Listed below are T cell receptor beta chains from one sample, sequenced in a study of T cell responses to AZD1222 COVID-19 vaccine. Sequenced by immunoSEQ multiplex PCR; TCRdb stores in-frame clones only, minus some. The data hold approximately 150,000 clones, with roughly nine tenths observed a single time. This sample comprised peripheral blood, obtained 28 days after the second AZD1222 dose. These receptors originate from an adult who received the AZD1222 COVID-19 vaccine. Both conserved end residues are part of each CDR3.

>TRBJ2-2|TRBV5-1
CASSPLSQGAPGYTGELFF
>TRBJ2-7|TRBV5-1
CASSSAGGYEQYF
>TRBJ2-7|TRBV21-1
CASTSGWLAAPPRGQYF
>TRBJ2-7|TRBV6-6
CASKGGLAGSYEQYF
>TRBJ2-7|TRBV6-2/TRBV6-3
CASSLDRAAYEQYF
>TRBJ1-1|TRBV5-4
CASSLFPVGNTEAFF
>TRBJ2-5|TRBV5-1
CASSMTGGEETQYF
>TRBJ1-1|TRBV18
CASSPPGNTEAFF
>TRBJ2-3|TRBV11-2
CASSLVAGDTQYF
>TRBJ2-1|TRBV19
CASSTGLAGDDEQFF
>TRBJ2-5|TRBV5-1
CASSQQETQYF
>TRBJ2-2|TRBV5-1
CASSLDSYTGELFF
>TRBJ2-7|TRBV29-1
CSVLTGFFDEQYF
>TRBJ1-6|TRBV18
CASSGGVNSPLHF
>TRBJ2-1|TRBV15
CATSRDRYNEQFF
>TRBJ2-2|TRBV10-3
CAISGGSGSDGTGELFF
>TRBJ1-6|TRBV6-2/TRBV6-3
CASSPLVGENSPLHF
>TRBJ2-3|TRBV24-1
CATSGADRMGTDTQYF
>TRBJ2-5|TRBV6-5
CASRRGSQETQYF
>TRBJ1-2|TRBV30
CAWLRGGGGYTF
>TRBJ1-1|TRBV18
CASSGQSNTEAFF
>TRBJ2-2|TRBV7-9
CASGDLGRLAGVDGGELFF
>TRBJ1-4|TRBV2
CASGGDEKLFF
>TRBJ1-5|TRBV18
CASSPSSRSNQPQHF
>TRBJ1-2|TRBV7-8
CASSPAWWNGYTF
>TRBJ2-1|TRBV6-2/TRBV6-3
CASSIAGGTPYNEQFF
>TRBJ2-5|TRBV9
CASSGGSMVASDTQETQYF
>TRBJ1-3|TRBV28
CASSFKRALKGNTIYF
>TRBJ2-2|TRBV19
CASGTGNTGELFF
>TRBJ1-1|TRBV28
CASRSPGRLDEAFF
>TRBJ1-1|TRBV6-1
CASSEPGMNTEAFF
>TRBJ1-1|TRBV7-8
CASSYAGNTEAFF
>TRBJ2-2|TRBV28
CASSLWTYTGIKNTGELFF
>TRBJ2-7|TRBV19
CASSAYDRPGQYF